These 6 T cell receptor beta chains were all obtained from the same sample, sequenced in a study of control samples from healthy donors and cancer patients. Libraries were prepared by immunoSEQ multiplex PCR; TCRdb keeps only in-frame clonotypes and omits some of them. The profile covers about 130,000 clones, with about 92% appearing a single time and 1.5% to 2% taken by the ten largest. The specimen was PBMCs. The origin of the receptors is a man aged 50-60 years with head and neck cancer.

V and J are TRBV6-5 and TRBJ2-7; possible D gene TRBD1, 6 bases. The CDR3 has 15 amino acids. Germline CDR1 reads MNHEY; CDR2 reads SVGAGI. Trimming took off 0 bases at V and 2 bases at J, with 11 bases between the two ends. CDR3: CASSYSYGDTYEQYF. In DNA form, the CDR3 reads TGTGCCAGCAGTTACTCGTACGGGGACACCTACGAGCAGTACTTC.

The genes are TRBV4-3 and TRBJ2-7, with TRBD1 matching over 8 bases. V lost 0 bases to trimming and J lost 1 base; unmatched junction nucleotides: 8. The CDR3 runs 17 residues. Germline assignment: CDR1 LGHNA and CDR2 YSLEER. CDR3 coding DNA: TGCGCCAGCAGCCAAGATCTGCCGGGGACAGGTTCCTACGAGCAGTACTTC. Its translation: CASSQDLPGTGSYEQYF.

The gene calls are TRBV4-3 and TRBJ2-2; 12 nucleotides agree with TRBD2. CDR1 is LGHNA and CDR2 is YSLEER in the germline V gene. Unmatched junction bases numbered 10, after V lost 3 bases and J lost 5 bases. There are 18 residues in the CDR3. For the CDR3, the DNA is TGCGCCAGCAGCCACGGGCCTAGCGGGGGGGCCGGAACCGGGGAGCTGTTTTTT. This gives the protein CASSHGPSGGAGTGELFF.

This rearrangement joins TRBV6-6 to TRBJ2-1; D call uncertain. The V end lost 5 bases, the J end lost 2 bases, and 13 bases lay between the germline ends. This CDR3 spans 15 amino acids. CDR1 is MNHNY, CDR2 SVGAGI, per germline (reference sequence). The CDR3 is CASSRSGGAYNEQFF. The CDR3 bases are TGTGCCAGCAGTCGATCCGGTGGGGCCTACAATGAGCAGTTCTTC.

The chain is built from TRBV24-1 and TRBJ2-5, with 9 positions matching TRBD1. The CDR3 is 17 amino acids. CDR1 KGHDR and CDR2 SFDVKD come from the germline V gene. V dropped 4 bases and J dropped 4; count of bases not matched to a gene: 12. The CDR3 loop reads CATSDPSPGQGLETQYF. The CDR3 DNA sequence: TGTGCCACCAGTGACCCTTCCCCGGGACAGGGCTTAGAGACCCAGTACTTC.

The genes are TRBV11-2 and TRBJ2-7; the D gene could be TRBD1 or TRBD2 (6 bases each). This CDR3 is 14 amino acids long. The germline V gene has CDR1 SGHAT and CDR2 FQNNGV. V shed 1 base and J shed 4 bases, with 11 bases lying between them. The CDR3 sequence: CASSLGGDIYEQYF. The CDR3 DNA is TGTGCCAGCAGCTTAGGGGGGGACATTTACGAGCAGTACTTC. Combining the CDR3 with reference TRBV11-2 and TRBJ2-7 gives the whole variable domain EAGVAQSPRYKIIEKRQSVAFWCNPISGHATLYWYQQILGQGPKLLIQFQNNGVVDDSQLPKDRFSAERLKGVDSTLKIQPAKLEDSAVYLCASSLGGDIYEQYFGPGTRLTVT.